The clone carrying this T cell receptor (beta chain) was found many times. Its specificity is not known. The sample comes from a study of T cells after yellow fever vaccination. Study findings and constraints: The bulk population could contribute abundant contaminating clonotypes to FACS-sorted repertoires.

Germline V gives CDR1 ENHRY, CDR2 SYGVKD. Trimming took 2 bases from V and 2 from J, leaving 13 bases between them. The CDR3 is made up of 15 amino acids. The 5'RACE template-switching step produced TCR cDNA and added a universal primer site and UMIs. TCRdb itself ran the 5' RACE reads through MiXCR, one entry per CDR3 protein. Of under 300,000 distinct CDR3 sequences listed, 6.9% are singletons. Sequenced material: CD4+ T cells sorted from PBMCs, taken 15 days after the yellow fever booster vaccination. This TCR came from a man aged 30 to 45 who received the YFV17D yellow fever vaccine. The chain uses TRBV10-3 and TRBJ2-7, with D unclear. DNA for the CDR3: TGTGCCATCAGTGAGGGCCTGGACCGAACCTACGAGCAGTACTTC. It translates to CAISEGLDRTYEQYF.